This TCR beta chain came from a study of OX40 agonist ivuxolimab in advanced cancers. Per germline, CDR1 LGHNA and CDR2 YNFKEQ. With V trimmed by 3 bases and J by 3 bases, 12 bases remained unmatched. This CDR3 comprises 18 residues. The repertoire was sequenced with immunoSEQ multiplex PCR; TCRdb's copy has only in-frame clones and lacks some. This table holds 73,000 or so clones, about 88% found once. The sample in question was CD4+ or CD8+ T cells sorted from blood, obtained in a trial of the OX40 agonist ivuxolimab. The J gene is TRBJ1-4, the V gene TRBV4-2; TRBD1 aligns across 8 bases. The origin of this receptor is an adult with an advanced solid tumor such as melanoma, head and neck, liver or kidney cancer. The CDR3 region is CASSQNGQGEGANEKLFF. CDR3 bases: TGTGCCAGCAGCCAGAACGGACAGGGAGAAGGGGCTAATGAAAAACTGTTTTTT.